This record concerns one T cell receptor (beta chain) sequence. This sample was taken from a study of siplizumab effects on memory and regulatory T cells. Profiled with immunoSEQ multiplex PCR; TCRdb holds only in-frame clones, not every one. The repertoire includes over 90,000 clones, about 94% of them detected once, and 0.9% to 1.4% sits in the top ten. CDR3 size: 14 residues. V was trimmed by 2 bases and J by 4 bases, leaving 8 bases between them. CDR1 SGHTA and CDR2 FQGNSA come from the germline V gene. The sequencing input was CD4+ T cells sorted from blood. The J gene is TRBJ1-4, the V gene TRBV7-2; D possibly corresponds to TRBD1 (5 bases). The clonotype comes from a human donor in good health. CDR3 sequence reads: CASSLLGRNEKLFF. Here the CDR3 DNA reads TGTGCCAGCAGCTTATTGGGGCGTAATGAAAAACTGTTTTTT.